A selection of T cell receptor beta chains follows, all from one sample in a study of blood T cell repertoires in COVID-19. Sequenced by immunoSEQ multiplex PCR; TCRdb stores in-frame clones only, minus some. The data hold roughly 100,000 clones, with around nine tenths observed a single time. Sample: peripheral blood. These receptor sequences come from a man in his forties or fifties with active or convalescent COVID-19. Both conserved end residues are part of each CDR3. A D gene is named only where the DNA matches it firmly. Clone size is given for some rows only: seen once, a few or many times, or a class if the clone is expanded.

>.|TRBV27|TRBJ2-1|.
TGTGCCAGCAGTTTTGCCATTTTGAGGAGTGAGCAGTTCTTC
CASSFAILRSEQFF
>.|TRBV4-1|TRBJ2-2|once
TGCGCCAGCTCGGATAGGGGGAACACCGGGGAGCTGTTTTTT
CASSDRGNTGELFF
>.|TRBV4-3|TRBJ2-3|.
TGCGCCAGCAGCCAAGCTCCAGGGGCCGCCACAGATACGCAGTATTTT
CASSQAPGAATDTQYF
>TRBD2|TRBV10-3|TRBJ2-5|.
TGTGCCATCAACCGGGGGGGCCAAGAGACCCAGTACTTC
CAINRGGQETQYF
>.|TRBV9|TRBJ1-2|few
TGTGCCAGCAGCGTAGTTCAGGGCGGTGGCTACACCTTC
CASSVVQGGGYTF
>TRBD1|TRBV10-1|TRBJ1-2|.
TGCGCCAGCAGTGATCCGGGGACAGCTATCTATGGCTACACCTTC
CASSDPGTAIYGYTF
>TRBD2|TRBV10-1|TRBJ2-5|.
TGCGCCAGCAGTGAAACTAGCGGGGGGGAGACCCAGTACTTC
CASSETSGGETQYF
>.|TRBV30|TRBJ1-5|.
TGTGCCTGGAGTGTACTCCCCGGTCAGCCCCAGCATTTT
CAWSVLPGQPQHF
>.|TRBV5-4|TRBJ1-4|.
TGTGCCAGCAGCCTAGGCCGAGATGAAAAACTGTTTTTT
CASSLGRDEKLFF
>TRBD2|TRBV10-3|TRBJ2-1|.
TGTGCCATCAGTGATCCGACTAGCGGGGCCTACAATGAGCAGTTCTTC
CAISDPTSGAYNEQFF
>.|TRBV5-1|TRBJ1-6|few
TGCGCCAGCAGCCGGGCAGGAGGGAATAATTCACCCCTCCACTTT
CASSRAGGNNSPLHF
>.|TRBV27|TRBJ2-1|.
TGTGCCAGCAGTTTAAGAGGCAGCTACAATGAGCAGTTCTTC
CASSLRGSYNEQFF
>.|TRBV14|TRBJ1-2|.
TGTGCCAGCAGCCAAGGCAGGGGCGGCTACACCTTC
CASSQGRGGYTF
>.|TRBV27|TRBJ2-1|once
TGTGCCAGCAGTTTGGCGGGGCCAAGAGTTAATGAGCAGTTCTTC
CASSLAGPRVNEQFF
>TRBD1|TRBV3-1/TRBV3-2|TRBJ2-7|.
TGTGCCAGCAGCCAAGGGACAGGGGGTTGGTACGAGCAGTACTTC
CASSQGTGGWYEQYF
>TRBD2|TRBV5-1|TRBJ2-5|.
TGCGCCAGCAGCTACGGAGAATCCAGCGGGGGAGAGACCCAGTACTTC
CASSYGESSGGETQYF
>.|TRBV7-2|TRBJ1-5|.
TGTGCCAGCAGCCCCCGGCTGGGGGGTGATCAGCCCCAGCATTTT
CASSPRLGGDQPQHF
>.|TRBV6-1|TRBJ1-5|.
TGTGCCAGCAGTGAAGCCCCAGGGGTAGGCAATCAGCCCCAGCATTTT
CASSEAPGVGNQPQHF
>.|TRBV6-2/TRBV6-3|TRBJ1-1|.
TGTGCCAGCAGTTCGGGGGGTGGGACTGAAGCTTTCTTT
CASSSGGGTEAFF
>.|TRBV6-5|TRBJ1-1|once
TGTGCCAGCAGGCCCAGTATAGGGGGCACTGAAGCTTTCTTT
CASRPSIGGTEAFF
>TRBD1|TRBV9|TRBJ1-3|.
TGTGCCAGCAGCGTAGAGGGACAGGTCTCTGGAAACACCATATATTTT
CASSVEGQVSGNTIYF
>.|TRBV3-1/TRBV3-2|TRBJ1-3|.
TGTGCCAGCAGCCAAGAGTGGAGCTCTGGAAACACCATATATTTT
CASSQEWSSGNTIYF
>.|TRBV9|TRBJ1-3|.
TGTGCCAGCAGCGGACACGCCTCTGGAAACACCATATATTTT
CASSGHASGNTIYF